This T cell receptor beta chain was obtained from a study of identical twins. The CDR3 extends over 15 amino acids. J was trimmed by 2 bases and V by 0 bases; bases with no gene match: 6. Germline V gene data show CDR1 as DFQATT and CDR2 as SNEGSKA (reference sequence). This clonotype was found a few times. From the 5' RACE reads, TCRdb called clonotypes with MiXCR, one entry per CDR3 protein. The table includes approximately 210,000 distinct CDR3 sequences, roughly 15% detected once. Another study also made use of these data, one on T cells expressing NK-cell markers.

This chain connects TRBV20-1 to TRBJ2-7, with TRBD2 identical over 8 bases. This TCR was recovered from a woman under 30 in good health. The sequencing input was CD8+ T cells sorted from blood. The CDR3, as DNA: TGCAGTGCTAGAGATCTCGGGGGGGGTCCCTACGAGCAGTACTTC. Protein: CSARDLGGGPYEQYF.